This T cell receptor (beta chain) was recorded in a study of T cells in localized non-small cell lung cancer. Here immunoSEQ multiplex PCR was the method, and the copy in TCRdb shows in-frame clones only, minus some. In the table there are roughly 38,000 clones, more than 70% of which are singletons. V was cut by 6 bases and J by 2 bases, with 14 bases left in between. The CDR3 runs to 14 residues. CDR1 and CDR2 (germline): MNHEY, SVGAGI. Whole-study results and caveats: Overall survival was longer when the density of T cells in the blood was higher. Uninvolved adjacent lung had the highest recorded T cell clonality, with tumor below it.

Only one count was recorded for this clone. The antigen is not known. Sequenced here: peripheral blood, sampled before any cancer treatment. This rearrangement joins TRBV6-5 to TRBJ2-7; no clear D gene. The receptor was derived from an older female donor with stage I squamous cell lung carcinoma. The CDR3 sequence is CASRGSLPTYEQYF. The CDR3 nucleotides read TGTGCCAGCAGGGGTAGCCTCCCCACCTACGAGCAGTACTTC.